The clone carrying this T cell receptor (beta chain) came up once. This sample is part of a study of CD8 T cells in Susac syndrome. Reverse transcription of 0.5 to 1 ug RNA used random hexamers. TCRdb re-called the immunoSEQ multiplex PCR reads through MiXCR, storing one row per CDR3 protein. The profile shows roughly 150,000 distinct CDR3 sequences, roughly 95% of them singletons. The study used treatment-naive patients who had stable or active relapsing-remitting disease as multiple sclerosis controls. The TCR sequence derives from a human donor with multiple sclerosis. Sequencing was performed on CD8+ T cells from PBMCs.

Here the CDR3 DNA reads TGTGCCAGCAGCTCACACAATGAGCAGTTCTTC. This encodes CASSSHNEQFF. The V and J genes are TRBV11-3 and TRBJ2-1; D not certain. CDR3 length: 11 residues. CDR1 is SGHNT, CDR2 YENEEA, per germline. V lost 4 bases and J lost 5, with 3 bases in between. Based on the CDR3 plus reference TRBV11-3 and TRBJ2-1, the full variable domain is EAGVVQSPRYKIIEKKQPVAFWCNPISGHNTLYWYLQNLGQGPELLIRYENEEAVDDSQLPKDRFSAERLKGVDSTLKIQPAELGDSAVYLCASSSHNEQFFGPGTRLTVL.